The present T cell receptor beta chain was sequenced within a study of technical replicates of blood from four donors. Assay used: immunoSEQ multiplex PCR; TCRdb lists only in-frame clones, some missing. The sample comprises about 80,000 clones, roughly 94% of which are singletons, and 0.38% rests with the top ten. This CDR3 comprises 15 residues. CDR1 and CDR2 from the germline V gene are MNHEY and SMNVEV (reference sequence). V lost 10 bases to trimming and J lost 1 base, with 19 bases between them. The chain carries TRBV27 and TRBJ1-1, with D maybe TRBD1 (6 bases). The receptor was derived from a human donor in good health. Input material: T cells isolated from PBMCs. The CDR3 bases are TGTGCCACCCGAGAATACAGGGCGGGGAACACTGAAGCTTTCTTT. It encodes CATREYRAGNTEAFF.